This T cell receptor (beta chain) was found in a study of beta chain features in type 1 diabetes. Of the isolated RNA, all was reverse transcribed, and so the sequenced material was expressed TCRB transcripts. Sequencing used immunoSEQ multiplex PCR; TCRdb keeps in-frame clones, though not all of them. The sample has about 48,000 clones; about 40% are singletons. Regarding this clone: Its antigen remains unidentified.

Germline V CDR1 and CDR2: LGHNA, YSLEER. The junction had 7 bases not matched to a gene; V was cut back by 2 bases and J by 1 base. The CDR3 covers 16 residues. Findings and limits, study-wide: When Type 1 diabetes patients were examined, their TCRB CDR3s proved moderately but significantly shorter in all four CD4+ subsets.

Sequenced: Tregs from blood. The source is a man between 25 and 39 years old with type 1 diabetes. The V and J genes are TRBV4-3 and TRBJ2-5; TRBD2 matches at 7 bases. The CDR3 DNA reads TGCGCCAGCAGCCAATTGTCGCCGGGGGGCCAAGAGACCCAGTACTTC. Translated, it gives CASSQLSPGGQETQYF.